This is a list of T cell receptor beta chains from one sample in a study of technical replicates of blood from a handful of donors. Generated by immunoSEQ multiplex PCR, the TCRdb table keeps only in-frame clones and is missing some. This sample carries under 100,000 clones, roughly 96% of them seen once, and the ten largest clones take just over 0.3%. The source material was T cells isolated from PBMCs. The receptors stem from a human donor in good health. CDR3s include the opening cysteine and the closing phenylalanine or tryptophan. D genes are given only for firm matches. Clone size is not always given. Where it is, it says once, few, many or a class for expanded clones.

CDR3 DNA: TGTGCCAGTAGGGACAGGTTAAGCGTGGAAGCTTTCTTT; CDR3 protein: CASRDRLSVEAFF; J gene: TRBJ1-1; clone size: few; D gene: TRBD1; V gene: TRBV5-6
CDR3 DNA: TGTGCCAGCAGCTTGCCCTGGACAGGGTACCCCCGCCGGCAGCCCCAGCATTTT; CDR3 protein: CASSLPWTGYPRRQPQHF; J gene: TRBJ1-5; clone size: .; D gene: TRBD1; V gene: TRBV5-8
CDR3 DNA: TGTGCCAGCAGCTCCGTGACTAGCGGGGTTAACACCGGGGAGCTGTTTTTT; CDR3 protein: CASSSVTSGVNTGELFF; J gene: TRBJ2-2; clone size: once; D gene: TRBD2; V gene: TRBV11-3
CDR3 DNA: TGTGCCAGCAGGGATCAGGGGGTCTCCTACGAGCAGTACTTC; CDR3 protein: CASRDQGVSYEQYF; J gene: TRBJ2-7; clone size: .; D gene: TRBD1; V gene: TRBV7-9
CDR3 DNA: TGTGCCAGCAGCCATGAAGCGGGGGTCTACGAGCAGTACTTC; CDR3 protein: CASSHEAGVYEQYF; J gene: TRBJ2-7; clone size: .; D gene: TRBD2; V gene: TRBV7-8
CDR3 DNA: TGTGCCAGCAGCCGGGGACAGGTGTACGAGCAGTACTTC; CDR3 protein: CASSRGQVYEQYF; J gene: TRBJ2-7; clone size: .; D gene: TRBD1; V gene: TRBV7-9
CDR3 DNA: TGTGCCAGTCGACAGGGGGCTAGAGATACGCAGTATTTT; CDR3 protein: CASRQGARDTQYF; J gene: TRBJ2-3; clone size: once; D gene: TRBD1; V gene: TRBV6-5
CDR3 DNA: TGTGCCAGCTCACCCTCAGATAACTATGGCTACACCTTC; CDR3 protein: CASSPSDNYGYTF; J gene: TRBJ1-2; clone size: .; D gene: .; V gene: TRBV18
CDR3 DNA: TGTGCCAGCAGAACCGACAGCTATCAGCCCCAGCATTTT; CDR3 protein: CASRTDSYQPQHF; J gene: TRBJ1-5; clone size: .; D gene: .; V gene: TRBV28
CDR3 DNA: TGTGCTAGCAGCTTAGGGACTAGCGGTCAAGAGACCCAGTACTTC; CDR3 protein: CASSLGTSGQETQYF; J gene: TRBJ2-5; clone size: .; D gene: TRBD2; V gene: TRBV7-7
CDR3 DNA: TGTGCCAGCAGCGTAGCTACAGCCCTGAACACTGAAGCTTTCTTT; CDR3 protein: CASSVATALNTEAFF; J gene: TRBJ1-1; clone size: once; D gene: .; V gene: TRBV9
CDR3 DNA: TGTGCCAGCAGCGAGGGACTCGATCACTCCTACGAGCAGTACTTC; CDR3 protein: CASSEGLDHSYEQYF; J gene: TRBJ2-7; clone size: .; D gene: .; V gene: TRBV9
CDR3 DNA: TGTGCCAGCAGCGTAGAAGCGGGACTAGCGGGAGGGCCGAGCGAGCAGTACTTC; CDR3 protein: CASSVEAGLAGGPSEQYF; J gene: TRBJ2-7; clone size: once; D gene: TRBD2; V gene: TRBV9
CDR3 DNA: TGTGCCATCAGTGAAGGGGCCCCGGTCACTGAAGCTTTCTTT; CDR3 protein: CAISEGAPVTEAFF; J gene: TRBJ1-1; clone size: once; D gene: .; V gene: TRBV10-3
CDR3 DNA: TGTGCCAGCAGCTTAGCCGACGGGGACAGGAATGAAAAACTGTTTTTT; CDR3 protein: CASSLADGDRNEKLFF; J gene: TRBJ1-4; clone size: .; D gene: TRBD1; V gene: TRBV7-9
CDR3 DNA: TGCAGCGTTGATTTGGGACAGTCCCAAGAGACCCAGTACTTC; CDR3 protein: CSVDLGQSQETQYF; J gene: TRBJ2-5; clone size: .; D gene: TRBD1; V gene: TRBV29-1
CDR3 DNA: TGTGCCAGCAGCTTAGGAGGTCGAGATACGCAGTATTTT; CDR3 protein: CASSLGGRDTQYF; J gene: TRBJ2-3; clone size: .; D gene: .; V gene: TRBV11-2
CDR3 DNA: TGTGCCAGCAGCGTATTACCGGGTATCGGACTAGCGGGAGTGGGGTCTGGGGCCAACGTCCTGACTTTC; CDR3 protein: CASSVLPGIGLAGVGSGANVLTF; J gene: TRBJ2-6; clone size: .; D gene: TRBD2; V gene: TRBV9
CDR3 DNA: TGCGCCAGCAGCCAAGGCGGGGATCCGGCTTCCTACGAGCAGTACTTC; CDR3 protein: CASSQGGDPASYEQYF; J gene: TRBJ2-7; clone size: .; D gene: .; V gene: TRBV4-1
CDR3 DNA: TGTGCCAGCAGCTTAGTGGGGACAGGGCAGGCAAACACCATATATTTT; CDR3 protein: CASSLVGTGQANTIYF; J gene: TRBJ1-3; clone size: .; D gene: TRBD1; V gene: TRBV7-2
CDR3 DNA: TGTGCCAGCTCCGCTACCTCGTACGAGCAGTACTTC; CDR3 protein: CASSATSYEQYF; J gene: TRBJ2-7; clone size: .; D gene: .; V gene: TRBV11-3
CDR3 DNA: TGCGCCAGCAGCCGGGGGGGAAAGGGAGAGACCCAGTACTTC; CDR3 protein: CASSRGGKGETQYF; J gene: TRBJ2-5; clone size: .; D gene: TRBD2; V gene: TRBV5-1
CDR3 DNA: TGTGCCAGTAGTATGGGGGGATGGGACAGGGAGGACACCGGGGAGCTGTTTTTT; CDR3 protein: CASSMGGWDREDTGELFF; J gene: TRBJ2-2; clone size: .; D gene: TRBD1; V gene: TRBV19
CDR3 DNA: TGCGCCAGCAGCCAGGGACTAGCGGACTACGAGCAGTACTTC; CDR3 protein: CASSQGLADYEQYF; J gene: TRBJ2-7; clone size: once; D gene: TRBD2; V gene: TRBV4-3
CDR3 DNA: TGTGCCATAGGGGACACCTACGAGCAGTACTTC; CDR3 protein: CAIGDTYEQYF; J gene: TRBJ2-7; clone size: .; D gene: .; V gene: TRBV10-3
CDR3 DNA: TGCGCCAGCAGTAGGAGAGGGAACACTGAAGCTTTCTTT; CDR3 protein: CASSRRGNTEAFF; J gene: TRBJ1-1; clone size: .; D gene: .; V gene: TRBV23-1
CDR3 DNA: TGCGCCAGCAGCTTGGCTCCGGGGTCGACTAATGAAAAACTGTTTTTT; CDR3 protein: CASSLAPGSTNEKLFF; J gene: TRBJ1-4; clone size: once; D gene: .; V gene: TRBV5-1
CDR3 DNA: TGTGCCAGCAGCTCACAGGGGAACGGGGAGCTGTTTTTT; CDR3 protein: CASSSQGNGELFF; J gene: TRBJ2-2; clone size: .; D gene: TRBD1; V gene: TRBV5-6
CDR3 DNA: TGCAGCGTCACAAAGTCGTCAGGGGTTAGCTATGGCTACACCTTC; CDR3 protein: CSVTKSSGVSYGYTF; J gene: TRBJ1-2; clone size: few; D gene: .; V gene: TRBV29-1
CDR3 DNA: TGTGCCGGCGTCCCAAAGACTAGCGGATACACAGATACGCAGTATTTT; CDR3 protein: CAGVPKTSGYTDTQYF; J gene: TRBJ2-3; clone size: .; D gene: TRBD2; V gene: TRBV6-4
CDR3 DNA: TGTGCCAGCAGCCAACAGGGGGCGGGGGAGACCCAGTACTTC; CDR3 protein: CASSQQGAGETQYF; J gene: TRBJ2-5; clone size: .; D gene: TRBD1; V gene: TRBV2
CDR3 DNA: TGCGCCAGCAGCCAAGCACACTCTGACAGTGAGCAGTTCTTC; CDR3 protein: CASSQAHSDSEQFF; J gene: TRBJ2-1; clone size: .; D gene: .; V gene: TRBV4-1
CDR3 DNA: TGTGCCAGCGGGGTCCGGGGGTTCCAAGAGACCCAGTACTTC; CDR3 protein: CASGVRGFQETQYF; J gene: TRBJ2-5; clone size: .; D gene: .; V gene: TRBV6-1
CDR3 DNA: TGTGCCATCTCCCAGGACAGGGAAGGAACTGAAGCTTTCTTT; CDR3 protein: CAISQDREGTEAFF; J gene: TRBJ1-1; clone size: .; D gene: TRBD1; V gene: TRBV10-3
CDR3 DNA: TGTGCCAGCAGTGAAGAACGGGAACTATACGAGCAGTACTTC; CDR3 protein: CASSEERELYEQYF; J gene: TRBJ2-7; clone size: .; D gene: .; V gene: TRBV6-1
CDR3 DNA: TGCAGCGTTATTGTAGGTGGGAGCTACAATGAGCAGTTCTTC; CDR3 protein: CSVIVGGSYNEQFF; J gene: TRBJ2-1; clone size: .; D gene: .; V gene: TRBV29-1
CDR3 DNA: TGTGCCAGTAGTATAGGACTAGAAGAGACCCAGTACTTC; CDR3 protein: CASSIGLEETQYF; J gene: TRBJ2-5; clone size: .; D gene: .; V gene: TRBV19
CDR3 DNA: TGTGCCAGCAGCTCAAAAAGCGGGATAGGTGAGCAGTTCTTC; CDR3 protein: CASSSKSGIGEQFF; J gene: TRBJ2-1; clone size: .; D gene: TRBD2; V gene: TRBV11-3
CDR3 DNA: TGCGCCAGCAGACCGCCGGGACTAGCGACTGATGGAGGCGAGCAGTACTTC; CDR3 protein: CASRPPGLATDGGEQYF; J gene: TRBJ2-7; clone size: .; D gene: TRBD2; V gene: TRBV5-1
CDR3 DNA: TGCAGCGTTACGACAGGGACGATAATCTACGAGCAGTACTTC; CDR3 protein: CSVTTGTIIYEQYF; J gene: TRBJ2-7; clone size: .; D gene: TRBD1; V gene: TRBV29-1
CDR3 DNA: TGTGCCAGCAGCTTAGCCCTGTACAATGAGCAGTTCTTC; CDR3 protein: CASSLALYNEQFF; J gene: TRBJ2-1; clone size: .; D gene: .; V gene: TRBV11-2
CDR3 DNA: TGTGCCAGCAGTTATACCCTACAGGGACGGGACCGGTACTTC; CDR3 protein: CASSYTLQGRDRYF; J gene: TRBJ2-7; clone size: .; D gene: .; V gene: TRBV6-6
CDR3 DNA: TGTGCCAGCAGTCACTCCTACAATGAGCAGTTCTTC; CDR3 protein: CASSHSYNEQFF; J gene: TRBJ2-1; clone size: .; D gene: .; V gene: TRBV6-5
CDR3 DNA: TGTGCCAGCAGCAGGGGGGAGGGGGAAAAACTGTTTTTT; CDR3 protein: CASSRGEGEKLFF; J gene: TRBJ1-4; clone size: .; D gene: .; V gene: TRBV7-9
CDR3 DNA: TGTGCCACCAGCAGAGAGAGGAGGCAGTCGAGACTCAATGAAAAACTGTTTTTT; CDR3 protein: CATSRERRQSRLNEKLFF; J gene: TRBJ1-4; clone size: .; D gene: .; V gene: TRBV15
CDR3 DNA: TGCAGCGTTGAAGATCAGGGGGGTTACGAGCAGTACTTC; CDR3 protein: CSVEDQGGYEQYF; J gene: TRBJ2-7; clone size: .; D gene: .; V gene: TRBV29-1
CDR3 DNA: TGCAGCGTAACGACTAGCGGGAGGCCCGGGGAGCTGTTTTTT; CDR3 protein: CSVTTSGRPGELFF; J gene: TRBJ2-2; clone size: .; D gene: TRBD2; V gene: TRBV29-1
CDR3 DNA: TGTGCCAGCAGTCCTGACGGACTATCTGGAAACACCATATATTTT; CDR3 protein: CASSPDGLSGNTIYF; J gene: TRBJ1-3; clone size: .; D gene: .; V gene: TRBV6-5
CDR3 DNA: TGTGCCATCAGTAGAGGAAGCTCTGGAAACACCATATATTTT; CDR3 protein: CAISRGSSGNTIYF; J gene: TRBJ1-3; clone size: .; D gene: .; V gene: TRBV10-3
CDR3 DNA: TGTGCCACCTCCTACACAGATACGCAGTATTTT; CDR3 protein: CATSYTDTQYF; J gene: TRBJ2-3; clone size: .; D gene: .; V gene: TRBV6-5
CDR3 DNA: TGTGCCAGCAGCTTAAGCTATAGCAATCAGCCCCAGCATTTT; CDR3 protein: CASSLSYSNQPQHF; J gene: TRBJ1-5; clone size: .; D gene: .; V gene: TRBV5-8
CDR3 DNA: TGTGCCAGCAGCCTTCAAGGGGGCGGCGAGTCCTATGGCTACACCTTC; CDR3 protein: CASSLQGGGESYGYTF; J gene: TRBJ1-2; clone size: .; D gene: TRBD1; V gene: TRBV4-2
CDR3 DNA: TGTGCCAGCAGAAACGAACTAGCGGGAGGGCTCTACGAGCAGTACTTC; CDR3 protein: CASRNELAGGLYEQYF; J gene: TRBJ2-7; clone size: .; D gene: TRBD2; V gene: TRBV5-4
CDR3 DNA: TGTGCCAGCAGCTTAACCAGGGTTCAAGAGACCCAGTACTTC; CDR3 protein: CASSLTRVQETQYF; J gene: TRBJ2-5; clone size: .; D gene: .; V gene: TRBV2